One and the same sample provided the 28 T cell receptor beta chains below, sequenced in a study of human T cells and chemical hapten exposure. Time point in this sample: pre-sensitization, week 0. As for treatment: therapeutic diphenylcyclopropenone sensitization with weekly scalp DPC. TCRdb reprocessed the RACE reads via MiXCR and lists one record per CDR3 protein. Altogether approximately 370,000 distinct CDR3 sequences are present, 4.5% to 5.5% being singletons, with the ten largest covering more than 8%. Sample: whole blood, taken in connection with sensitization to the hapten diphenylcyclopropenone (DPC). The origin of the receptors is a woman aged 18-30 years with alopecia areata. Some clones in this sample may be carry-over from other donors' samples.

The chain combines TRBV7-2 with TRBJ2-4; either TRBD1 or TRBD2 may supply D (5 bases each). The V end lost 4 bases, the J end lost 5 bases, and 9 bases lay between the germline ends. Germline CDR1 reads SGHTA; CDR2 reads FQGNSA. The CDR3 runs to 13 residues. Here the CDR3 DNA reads TGTGCCAGCAGCTCCCGAGGGGAAAACATTCAGTACTTC. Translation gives CASSSRGENIQYF.

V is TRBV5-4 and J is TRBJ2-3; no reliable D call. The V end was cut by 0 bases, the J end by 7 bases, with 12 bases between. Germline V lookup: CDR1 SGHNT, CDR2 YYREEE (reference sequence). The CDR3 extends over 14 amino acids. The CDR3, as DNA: TGTGCCAGCAGCTTGGATAGTATTGCAAATACGCAGTATTTT. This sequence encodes CASSLDSIANTQYF.

The CDR3 region has the DNA TGTGCCAGCTGCGGACTAGCGGGGGGGTTTGAAGATACGCAGTATTTT. Protein product: CASCGLAGGFEDTQYF. The V and J genes are TRBV7-2 and TRBJ2-3, with 15 bases aligning to TRBD2. Germline CDR1 and CDR2: SGHTA and FQGNSA. The V gene end was trimmed by 8 bases and the J gene end by 5 bases; junction bases not matched to a gene: 8. The CDR3 sequence is 16 residues long.

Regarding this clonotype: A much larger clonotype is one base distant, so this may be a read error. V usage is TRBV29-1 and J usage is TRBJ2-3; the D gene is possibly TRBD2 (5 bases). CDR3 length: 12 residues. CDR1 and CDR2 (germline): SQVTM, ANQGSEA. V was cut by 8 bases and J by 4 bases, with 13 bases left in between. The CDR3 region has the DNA TGCAGCTTACGGGGAGAGGCAGATACGCAGTATTTT. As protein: CSLRGEADTQYF.

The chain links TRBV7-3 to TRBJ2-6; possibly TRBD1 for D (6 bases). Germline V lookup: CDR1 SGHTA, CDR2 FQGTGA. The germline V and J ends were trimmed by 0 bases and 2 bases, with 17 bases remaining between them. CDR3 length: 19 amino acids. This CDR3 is CASSLTGLRGPPGANVLTF. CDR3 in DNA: TGTGCCAGCAGCTTAACGGGGCTCAGGGGTCCTCCTGGGGCCAACGTCCTGACTTTC.

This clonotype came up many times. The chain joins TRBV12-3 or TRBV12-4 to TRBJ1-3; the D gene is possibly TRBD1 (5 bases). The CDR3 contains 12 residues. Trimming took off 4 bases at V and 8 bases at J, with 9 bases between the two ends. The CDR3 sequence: CASSYDRHTIYF. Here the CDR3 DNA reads TGTGCCAGCAGTTACGACAGACACACCATATATTTT.

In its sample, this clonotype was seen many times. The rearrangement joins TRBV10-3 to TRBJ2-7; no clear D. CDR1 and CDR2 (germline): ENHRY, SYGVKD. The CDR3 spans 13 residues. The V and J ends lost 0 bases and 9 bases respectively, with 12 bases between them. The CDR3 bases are TGTGCCATCAGTGAGTCTCTGTCAGTTTGGCAGTACTTC. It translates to CAISESLSVWQYF.

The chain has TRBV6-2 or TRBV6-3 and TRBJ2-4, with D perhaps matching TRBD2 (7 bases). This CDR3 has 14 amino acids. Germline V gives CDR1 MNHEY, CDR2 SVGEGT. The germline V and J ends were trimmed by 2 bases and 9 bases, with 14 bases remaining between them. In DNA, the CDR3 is TGTGCCAGCAGTTACGGGCAGGGAGGGGGCATTCAGTACTTC. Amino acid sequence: CASSYGQGGGIQYF.

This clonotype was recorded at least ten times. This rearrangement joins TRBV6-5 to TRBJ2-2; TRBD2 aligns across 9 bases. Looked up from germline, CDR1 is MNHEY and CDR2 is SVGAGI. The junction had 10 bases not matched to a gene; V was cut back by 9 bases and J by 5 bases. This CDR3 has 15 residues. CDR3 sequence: CASWRGGLGTGELFF. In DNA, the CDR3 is TGTGCCAGTTGGCGGGGGGGCCTAGGAACCGGGGAGCTGTTTTTT.

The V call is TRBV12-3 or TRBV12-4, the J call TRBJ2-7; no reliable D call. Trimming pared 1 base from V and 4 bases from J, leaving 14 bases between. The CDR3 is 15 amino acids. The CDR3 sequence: CASSLVTMGSYEQYF. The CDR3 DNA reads TGTGCCAGCAGTTTAGTGACCATGGGTTCGTACGAGCAGTACTTC.

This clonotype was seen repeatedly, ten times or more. The CDR3 is CAISETGTASSKLFF. CDR3 bases: TGTGCCATCAGCGAGACCGGGACAGCGTCTAGCAAACTGTTTTTT. The chain couples TRBV10-3 to TRBJ1-4; 7 bases align to TRBD1. Looked up from germline, CDR1 is ENHRY and CDR2 is SYGVKD. With V trimmed by 6 bases and J by 11 bases, 15 bases remained unmatched. The CDR3 length is 15 residues.

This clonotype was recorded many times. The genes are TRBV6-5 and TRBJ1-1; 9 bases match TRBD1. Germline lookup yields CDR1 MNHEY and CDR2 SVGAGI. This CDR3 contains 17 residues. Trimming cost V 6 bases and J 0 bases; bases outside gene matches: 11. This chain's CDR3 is CASRTGTGSGMNTEAFF. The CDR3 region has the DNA TGTGCCAGCAGAACCGGGACAGGGAGCGGGATGAACACTGAAGCTTTCTTT.

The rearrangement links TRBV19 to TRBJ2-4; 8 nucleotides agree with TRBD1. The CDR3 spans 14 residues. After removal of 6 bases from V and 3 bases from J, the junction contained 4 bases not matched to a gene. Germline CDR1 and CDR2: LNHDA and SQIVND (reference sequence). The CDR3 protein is CASSPGQGKNIQYF. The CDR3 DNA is TGTGCCAGTAGCCCCGGACAGGGCAAAAACATTCAGTACTTC.

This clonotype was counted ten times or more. CDR3 sequence reads: CASSLDRGRRNEQYF. CDR3 sequence (DNA): TGTGCCAGCAGTTTAGACAGGGGGCGCAGGAACGAGCAGTACTTC. The genes are TRBV12-3 or TRBV12-4 and TRBJ2-7, with TRBD1 matching 9 bases. J lost 5 bases, V lost 1 base, and 6 bases had no gene match. The CDR3 length is 15 residues.

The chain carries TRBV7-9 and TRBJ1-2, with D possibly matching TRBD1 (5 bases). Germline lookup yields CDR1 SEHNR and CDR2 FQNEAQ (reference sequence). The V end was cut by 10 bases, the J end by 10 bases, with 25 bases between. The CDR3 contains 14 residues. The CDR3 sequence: CATRFSPAGPFYTF. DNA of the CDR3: TGTGCCACGCGATTTTCTCCAGCGGGACCTTTCTACACCTTC.

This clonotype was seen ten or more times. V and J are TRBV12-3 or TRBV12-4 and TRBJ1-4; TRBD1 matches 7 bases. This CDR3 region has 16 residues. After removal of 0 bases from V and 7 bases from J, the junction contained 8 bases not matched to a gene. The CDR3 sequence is CASSLAGDRVIEKLFF. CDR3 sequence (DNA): TGTGCCAGCAGTTTAGCAGGCGACAGGGTTATTGAAAAACTGTTTTTT.

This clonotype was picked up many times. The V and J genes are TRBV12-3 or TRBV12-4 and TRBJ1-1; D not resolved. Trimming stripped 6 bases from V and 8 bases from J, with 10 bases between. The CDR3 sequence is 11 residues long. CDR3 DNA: TGTGCCAGCAGCCCCCGGGAGGAAGCTTTCTTT. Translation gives CASSPREEAFF.

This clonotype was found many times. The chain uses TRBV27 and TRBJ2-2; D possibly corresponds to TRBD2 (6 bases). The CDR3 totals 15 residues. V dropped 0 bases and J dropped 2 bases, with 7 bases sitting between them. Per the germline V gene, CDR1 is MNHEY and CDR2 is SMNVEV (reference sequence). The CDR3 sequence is CASSLSGGNTGELFF. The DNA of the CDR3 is TGTGCCAGCAGTTTATCGGGGGGAAACACCGGGGAGCTGTTTTTT.

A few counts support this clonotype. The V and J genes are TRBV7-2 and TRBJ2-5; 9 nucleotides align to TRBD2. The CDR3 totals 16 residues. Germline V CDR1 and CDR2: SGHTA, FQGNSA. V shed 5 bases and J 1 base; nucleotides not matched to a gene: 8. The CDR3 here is CASSLKLAGSQETQYF. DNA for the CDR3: TGTGCCAGCAGCCTAAAGCTAGCGGGGAGCCAAGAGACCCAGTACTTC.

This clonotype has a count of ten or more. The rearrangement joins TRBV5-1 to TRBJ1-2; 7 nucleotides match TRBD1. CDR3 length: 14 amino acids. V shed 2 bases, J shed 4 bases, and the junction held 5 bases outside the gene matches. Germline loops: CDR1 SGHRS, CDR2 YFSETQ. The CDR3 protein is CASSLDRVGYGYTF. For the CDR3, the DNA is TGCGCCAGCAGCTTAGACAGGGTCGGCTATGGCTACACCTTC.

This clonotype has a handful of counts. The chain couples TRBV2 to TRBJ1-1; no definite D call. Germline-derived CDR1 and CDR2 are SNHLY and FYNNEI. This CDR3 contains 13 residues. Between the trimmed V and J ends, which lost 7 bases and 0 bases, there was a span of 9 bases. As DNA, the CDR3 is TGTGCCAGCACTGCCTCCCTGAACACTGAAGCTTTCTTT. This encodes CASTASLNTEAFF.

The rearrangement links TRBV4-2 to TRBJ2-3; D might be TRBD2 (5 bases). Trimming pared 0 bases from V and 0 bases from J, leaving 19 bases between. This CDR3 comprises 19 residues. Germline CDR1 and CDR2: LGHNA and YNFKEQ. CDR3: CASSQESGYGADSTDTQYF. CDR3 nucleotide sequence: TGTGCCAGCAGCCAAGAGTCGGGTTACGGAGCGGATAGCACAGATACGCAGTATTTT.

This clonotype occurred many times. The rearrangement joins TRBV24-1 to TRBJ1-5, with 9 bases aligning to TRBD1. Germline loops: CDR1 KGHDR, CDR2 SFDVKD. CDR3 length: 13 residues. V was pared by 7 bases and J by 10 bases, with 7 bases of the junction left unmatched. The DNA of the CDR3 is TGTGCCACCAGCCCGGGACAGGGTGGACCCCAGCATTTT. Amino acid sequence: CATSPGQGGPQHF.

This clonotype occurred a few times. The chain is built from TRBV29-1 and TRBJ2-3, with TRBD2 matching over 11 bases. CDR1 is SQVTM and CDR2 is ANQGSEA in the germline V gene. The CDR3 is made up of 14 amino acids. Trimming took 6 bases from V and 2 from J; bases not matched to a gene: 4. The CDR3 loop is CSVLAGGLTDTQYF. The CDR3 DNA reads TGCAGCGTGCTAGCGGGGGGCCTCACAGATACGCAGTATTTT.

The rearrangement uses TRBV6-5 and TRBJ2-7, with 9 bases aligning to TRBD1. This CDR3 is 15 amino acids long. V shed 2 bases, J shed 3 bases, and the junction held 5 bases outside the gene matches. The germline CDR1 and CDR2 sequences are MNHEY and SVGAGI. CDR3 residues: CASSYGQGIGYEQYF. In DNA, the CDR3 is TGTGCCAGCAGTTACGGACAGGGGATCGGCTACGAGCAGTACTTC.

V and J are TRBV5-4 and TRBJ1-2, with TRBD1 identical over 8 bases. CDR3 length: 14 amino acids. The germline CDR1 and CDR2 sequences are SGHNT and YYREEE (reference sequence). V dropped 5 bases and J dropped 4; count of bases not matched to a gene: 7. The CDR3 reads CASRLDRATYGYTF. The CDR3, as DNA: TGTGCCAGCAGGCTGGACAGGGCCACCTATGGCTACACCTTC.

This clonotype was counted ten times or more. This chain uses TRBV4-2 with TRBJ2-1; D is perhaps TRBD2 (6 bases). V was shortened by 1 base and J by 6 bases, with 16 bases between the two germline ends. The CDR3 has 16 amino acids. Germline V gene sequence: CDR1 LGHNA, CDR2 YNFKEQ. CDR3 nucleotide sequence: TGTGCCAGCAGCCAAGCATCTATGCGGGGTAGCAATGAGCAGTTCTTC. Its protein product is CASSQASMRGSNEQFF.

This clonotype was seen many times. The CDR3 is CASSLTVGDLPLNEQFF. DNA for the CDR3: TGTGCCAGCAGCCTTACAGTGGGGGACCTCCCCCTGAATGAGCAGTTCTTC. The chain recombines TRBV9 with TRBJ2-1, with D perhaps matching TRBD1 or TRBD2 (5 bases each). The ends were cut back, 4 bases at V and 7 bases at J, with 24 bases in the middle. Germline V lookup: CDR1 SGDLS, CDR2 YYNGEE. The CDR3 has 17 amino acids.